The clone carrying this T cell receptor (beta chain) was picked up many times. Antigen unknown. These data are taken from a study of cytomegalovirus exposure and HLA in healthy donors. Findings of the study overall: For most TCR sequences rarity was the rule, although some public TCRs occurred in many donors. Prior analysis indicated that the majority of TCR beta V segments exhibited productivity approximately 87% or approximately 30% of the time.

The PCR contained 60 Vbeta and 13 Jbeta primers. Sequencing used immunoSEQ multiplex PCR; TCRdb keeps in-frame clones, though not all of them. The table has around 64,000 clones, around 61% seen once. Trimming left V 1 base short and J 1 base short, with 14 bases between. Per germline, CDR1 LNHDA and CDR2 SQIVND (reference sequence). There are 17 residues in the CDR3. The chain has TRBV19 and TRBJ2-1; D may be TRBD2 (6 bases). This receptor was obtained from a woman aged 45-60 years in good health and CMV-seronegative. Sequenced: PBMCs. The CDR3 reads CASSIVSGSSSYNEQFF. The DNA of the CDR3 is TGTGCCAGTAGTATAGTTAGCGGTTCCTCATCCTACAATGAGCAGTTCTTC.